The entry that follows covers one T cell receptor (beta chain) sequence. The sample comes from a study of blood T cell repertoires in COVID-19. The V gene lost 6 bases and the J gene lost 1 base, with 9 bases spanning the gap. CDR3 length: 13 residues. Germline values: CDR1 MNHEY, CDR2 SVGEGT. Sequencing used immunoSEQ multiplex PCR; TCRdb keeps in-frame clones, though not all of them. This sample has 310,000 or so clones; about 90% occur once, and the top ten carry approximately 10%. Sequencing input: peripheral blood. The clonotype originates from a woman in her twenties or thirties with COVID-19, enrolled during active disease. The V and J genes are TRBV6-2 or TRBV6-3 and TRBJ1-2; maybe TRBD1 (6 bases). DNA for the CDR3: TGTGCCAGCAGCGGACAGAATAACTATGGCTACACCTTC. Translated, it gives CASSGQNNYGYTF.